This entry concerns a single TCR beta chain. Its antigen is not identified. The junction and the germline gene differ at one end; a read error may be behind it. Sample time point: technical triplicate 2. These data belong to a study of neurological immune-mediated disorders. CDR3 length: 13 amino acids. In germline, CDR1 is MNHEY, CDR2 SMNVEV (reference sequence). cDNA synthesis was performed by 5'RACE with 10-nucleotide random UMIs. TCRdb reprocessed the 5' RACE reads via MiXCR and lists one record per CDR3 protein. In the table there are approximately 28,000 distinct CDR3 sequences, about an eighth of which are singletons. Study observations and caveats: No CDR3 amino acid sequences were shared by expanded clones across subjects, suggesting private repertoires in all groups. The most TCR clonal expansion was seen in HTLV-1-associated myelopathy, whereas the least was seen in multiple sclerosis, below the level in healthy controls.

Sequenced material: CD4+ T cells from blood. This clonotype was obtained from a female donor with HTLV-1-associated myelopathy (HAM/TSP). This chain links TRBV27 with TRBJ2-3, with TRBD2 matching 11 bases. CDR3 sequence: CDSKGLAVDTQYF. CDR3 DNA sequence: TGTGACAGCAAGGGACTAGCGGTAGATACGCAGTATTTT.